These 25 T cell receptor beta chains share one sample of origin, sequenced in a study of CD8 T cells in ankylosing spondylitis. One entry per CDR3 protein results from TCRdb running MiXCR on the 5' RACE reads. The sample records approximately 540,000 distinct CDR3 sequences, roughly an eighth being singletons. Which antigens these TCRs recognize remains unknown. The study's findings and limits: What seemed typical of ankylosing spondylitis blood was a TCR beta motif built from fewer than ten highly homologous variants.

Sequencing was performed on blood, either unsorted or a sorted T cell fraction (not recorded which). Source of these receptors: a male donor with ankylosing spondylitis.

This clonotype has just a few counts. The CDR3 DNA sequence: TGTGCCACCAGTGAGCCGACAGGGCTAAAGGAGAATGAGCAGTTCTTC. Amino acid sequence: CATSEPTGLKENEQFF. The gene calls are TRBV24-1 and TRBJ2-1; 7 positions match TRBD1. V shed 4 bases and J 7 bases; nucleotides not matched to a gene: 12. Germline CDR1 reads KGHDR; CDR2 reads SFDVKD. The CDR3 length is 16 residues.

This clonotype has more than one count but fewer than ten. The chain carries TRBV7-2 and TRBJ1-6, with D hard to call. Trimming took off 1 base at V and 10 bases at J, with 14 bases between the two ends. Per germline, CDR1 SGHTA and CDR2 FQGNSA. The CDR3 runs to 15 residues. The CDR3 DNA reads TGTGCCAGCAGCTTAGGGGAGGGATTCCGCTCACCCCTCCACTTT. Translated: CASSLGEGFRSPLHF. The whole variable domain, filled in from reference TRBV7-2 and TRBJ1-6, reads GAGVSQSPSNKVTEKGKDVELRCDPISGHTALYWYRQSLGQGLEFLIYFQGNSAPDKSGLPSDRFSAERTGGSVSTLTIQRTQQEDSAVYLCASSLGEGFRSPLHFGNGTRLTVT.

The rearrangement uses TRBV20-1 and TRBJ2-1; TRBD2 aligns across 9 bases. The V gene's germline CDR1 is DFQATT and CDR2 SNEGSKA (reference sequence). This CDR3 comprises 15 residues. With 0 bases clipped from V and 6 bases from J, the junction kept 6 bases outside the gene matches. The CDR3 loop is CSARDPAGGINEQFF. DNA for the CDR3: TGCAGTGCTAGAGATCCAGCGGGAGGCATCAATGAGCAGTTCTTC.

CDR3 DNA sequence: TGCAGTGCTAAAGGGCCCTACGAGCAGTACTTC. Translating it yields CSAKGPYEQYF. The V call is TRBV20-1, the J call TRBJ2-7, with D hard to call. The CDR3 sequence is 11 residues long. The germline V gene encodes CDR1 DFQATT and CDR2 SNEGSKA (reference sequence). Trimming took off 4 bases at V and 2 bases at J, with 6 bases between the two ends.

This clonotype has a count of ten or more. The V gene is TRBV11-2, the J gene TRBJ2-3; D unresolved. Trimming took 5 bases from V and 1 from J, leaving 13 bases between them. From germline, CDR1 is SGHAT and CDR2 FQNNGV. The CDR3 extends over 15 amino acids. DNA for the CDR3: TGTGCCAGCAGCCCAACCCGGAGCGGCACAGATACGCAGTATTTT. Amino acids: CASSPTRSGTDTQYF.

This clonotype was counted between two and nine times. The chain employs TRBV3-1 and TRBJ2-5; 14 nucleotides match TRBD2. The germline V gene has CDR1 LGHDT and CDR2 YNNKEL (reference sequence). J was trimmed by 5 bases and V by 0 bases; bases with no gene match: 14. The CDR3 is made up of 20 amino acids. This CDR3 is CASSQEGLAGEVFRAETQYF. In DNA form, the CDR3 reads TGTGCCAGCAGCCAAGAGGGACTAGCGGGAGAGGTGTTTCGTGCGGAGACCCAGTACTTC.

The chain uses TRBV2 and TRBJ2-1; 7 bases are shared with TRBD1. The CDR3 has 13 amino acids. Looked up from germline, CDR1 is SNHLY and CDR2 is FYNNEI. J gave up 7 bases and V 6 bases, and 6 bases lay outside the gene matches. CDR3 DNA sequence: TGTGCCAGCAGCAAGGGACAGACGAATGAGCAGTTCTTC. Translation gives CASSKGQTNEQFF. Based on the CDR3 plus reference TRBV2 and TRBJ2-1, the full variable domain is EPEVTQTPSHQVTQMGQEVILRCVPISNHLYFYWYRQILGQKVEFLVSFYNNEISEKSEIFDDQFSVERPDGSNFTLKIRSTKLEDSAMYFCASSKGQTNEQFFGPGTRLTVL.

The chain couples TRBV6-1 to TRBJ1-1, with D possibly matching TRBD1 (6 bases). Looked up from germline, CDR1 is MNHNS and CDR2 is SASEGT. Trimming cost V 7 bases and J 7 bases, with 13 bases left between them. This CDR3 contains 12 residues. The CDR3 reads CASTYRVLEAFF. The CDR3 DNA sequence: TGTGCCAGCACCTACAGGGTCCTTGAAGCTTTCTTT.

The V and J genes are TRBV29-1 and TRBJ2-5, with unresolved D. The CDR3 runs to 10 residues. V lost 6 bases and J 5 bases, leaving 7 bases between the germline ends. Germline lookup yields CDR1 SQVTM and CDR2 ANQGSEA. CDR3 DNA: TGCAGCGTGGAAAGTGAGACCCAGTACTTC. Translated: CSVESETQYF.

This clonotype appeared a few times. The chain combines TRBV20-1 with TRBJ2-3; TRBD2 agrees at 15 bases. The CDR3 is 19 amino acids. Germline V gene data show CDR1 as DFQATT and CDR2 as SNEGSKA (reference sequence). V lost 0 bases to trimming and J lost 0 bases; unmatched junction nucleotides: 7. The CDR3 DNA sequence: TGCAGTGCTAGAGATGCGGGGACTAGCGGGAGGCATAGCACAGATACGCAGTATTTT. This translates into CSARDAGTSGRHSTDTQYF.

This clonotype was picked up many times. This chain's CDR3 is CSARPLAGQETQYF. CDR3 in DNA: TGCAGTGCTAGACCCTTAGCGGGACAAGAGACCCAGTACTTC. V gene TRBV20-1 combines with J gene TRBJ2-5; 8 bases align to TRBD2. The CDR3 runs to 14 residues. Per the germline V gene, CDR1 is DFQATT and CDR2 is SNEGSKA (reference sequence). V was pared by 2 bases and J by 2 bases, with 4 bases of the junction left unmatched.

The sample holds a few counts of this clonotype. V and J are TRBV9 and TRBJ1-1; tentative D call: TRBD1 (6 bases). Germline V CDR1 and CDR2: SGDLS, YYNGEE. The CDR3 covers 13 residues. V was shortened by 7 bases and J by 0 bases, with 10 bases between the two germline ends. CDR3 sequence: CASATGLNTEAFF. The CDR3 coding sequence is TGTGCCAGCGCCACAGGGCTGAACACTGAAGCTTTCTTT.

The chain has TRBV5-6 and TRBJ1-5; TRBD1 aligns across 8 bases. CDR3 length equals 15 residues. The ends lost 4 bases at V and 5 bases at J; junction bases unmatched: 8. Germline CDR1 SGHDT, CDR2 YYEEEE. The CDR3 protein is CASSNRDRLYQPQHF. The CDR3 coding sequence is TGTGCCAGCAGCAACCGGGACAGGCTATATCAGCCCCAGCATTTT.

CDR3 protein: CSASGIQGRGTDTQYF. The CDR3 DNA follows: TGCAGTGCTAGCGGGATCCAGGGAAGGGGCACAGATACGCAGTATTTT. The V call is TRBV20-1, the J call TRBJ2-3; D tentatively reads TRBD1 or TRBD2 (5 bases each). Germline V gene lookup returns CDR1 DFQATT and CDR2 SNEGSKA (reference sequence). This CDR3 region has 16 residues. V was shortened by 3 bases and J by 1 base, with 17 bases between the two germline ends.

This chain uses TRBV5-1 with TRBJ2-2; 7 bases line up with TRBD2. Germline-derived CDR1 and CDR2 are SGHRS and YFSETQ. J was trimmed by 7 bases and V by 0 bases; bases with no gene match: 9. This CDR3 spans 16 amino acids. The CDR3 nucleotides are TGCGCCAGCAGCTTGGCCGGCGGGAGTGGCGGCGGGGAGCTGTTTTTT. Translating gives CASSLAGGSGGGELFF.

The chain is built from TRBV2 and TRBJ1-3; 7 bases are a match to TRBD1. Per germline, CDR1 SNHLY and CDR2 FYNNEI. Trimming cost V 7 bases and J 4 bases; bases outside gene matches: 7. This CDR3 is 14 amino acids long. The CDR3 sequence: CASNPTGLGNTIYF. CDR3 nucleotides: TGTGCCAGCAACCCGACAGGGTTGGGAAACACCATATATTTT. The complete variable domain, with remaining parts taken from reference TRBV2 and TRBJ1-3, reads EPEVTQTPSHQVTQMGQEVILRCVPISNHLYFYWYRQILGQKVEFLVSFYNNEISEKSEIFDDQFSVERPDGSNFTLKIRSTKLEDSAMYFCASNPTGLGNTIYFGEGSWLTVV.

This clonotype showed up just once. The V call is TRBV20-1, the J call TRBJ2-7, with 7 bases aligning to TRBD2. This CDR3 comprises 11 residues. Germline V gene sequence: CDR1 DFQATT, CDR2 SNEGSKA (reference sequence). The V segment lost 7 bases and the J segment 2 bases; nucleotides outside the gene matches: 2. CDR3 nucleotide sequence: TGCAGTGTTCGGGGGGCCTACGAGCAGTACTTC. This sequence encodes CSVRGAYEQYF.

V usage is TRBV7-2 and J usage is TRBJ1-2; 7 bases are shared with TRBD1. This CDR3 comprises 15 residues. The V gene's germline CDR1 is SGHTA and CDR2 FQGNSA. The J segment lost 5 bases and the V segment lost 3 bases, leaving 9 bases of the junction unmatched. The CDR3 spells CASSLPGQGVYGYTF. As DNA, the CDR3 is TGTGCCAGCAGCTTGCCGGGGCAGGGGGTGTATGGCTACACCTTC.

The chain carries TRBV6-5 and TRBJ2-3; 7 bases are shared with TRBD2. The CDR3 has 16 amino acids. Looked up from germline, CDR1 is MNHEY and CDR2 is SVGAGI. The V segment lost 0 bases and the J segment 1 base; nucleotides outside the gene matches: 4. The CDR3 is CASSYSLAEGTDTQYF. CDR3 DNA: TGTGCCAGCAGTTACTCGCTAGCGGAAGGCACAGATACGCAGTATTTT.

This clonotype was seen only a few times. The genes are TRBV24-1 and TRBJ2-5, with D perhaps TRBD2 (5 bases). The CDR3 is 17 residues long. CDR1 KGHDR and CDR2 SFDVKD come from the germline V gene. V was shortened by 0 bases and J by 1 base, with 14 bases between the two germline ends. This CDR3 is CATSDLRLGGIQETQYF. CDR3 bases: TGTGCCACCAGTGATTTGAGGCTAGGAGGTATCCAAGAGACCCAGTACTTC.

This clonotype occurred a few times. The chain combines TRBV29-1 with TRBJ2-2; 11 positions agree with TRBD2. The CDR3 covers 15 residues. Losses at the gene ends were 4 bases for V and 4 bases for J; bases not matched to a gene: 5. Germline-derived CDR1 and CDR2 are SQVTM and ANQGSEA. CDR3 residues: CSVGLAGGFTGELFF. The CDR3 nucleotides read TGCAGCGTTGGGCTAGCGGGAGGATTCACCGGGGAGCTGTTTTTT.

The CDR3 DNA reads TGTGCCAGCAGCCAGGACCCCTCTAGCACAGATACGCAGTATTTT. Translating it yields CASSQDPSSTDTQYF. J is TRBJ2-3 and V is TRBV11-3, with D unresolved. In germline, CDR1 is SGHNT, CDR2 YENEEA. The CDR3 runs to 15 residues. Trimming stripped 5 bases from V and 0 bases from J, with 12 bases between.

The V and J genes are TRBV7-9 and TRBJ1-1; weak D call: TRBD1 (6 bases). The CDR3 spans 14 residues. Germline V gene data show CDR1 as SEHNR and CDR2 as FQNEAQ (reference sequence). Trimming left V 6 bases short and J 4 bases short, with 15 bases between. In DNA form, the CDR3 reads TGTGCCAGCAGTTCCACAGGGAGTTTCACTGAAGCTTTCTTT. Translated: CASSSTGSFTEAFF. The full variable domain, rest sourced from reference TRBV7-9 and TRBJ1-1, is DTGVSQNPRHKITKRGQNVTFRCDPISEHNRLYWYRQTLGQGPEFLTYFQNEAQLEKSRLLSDRFSAERPKGSFSTLEIQRTEQGDSAMYLCASSSTGSFTEAFFGQGTRLTVV.

The chain joins TRBV20-1 to TRBJ2-6, with D possibly matching TRBD1 (5 bases). Germline CDR1 DFQATT, CDR2 SNEGSKA (reference sequence). This CDR3 comprises 14 residues. V was cut by 6 bases and J by 0 bases, with 9 bases left in between. The CDR3 here is CSAAGPSGANVLTF. DNA for the CDR3: TGCAGTGCCGCAGGGCCCTCTGGGGCCAACGTCCTGACTTTC.

V is TRBV9 and J is TRBJ1-1; D is ambiguous. Per germline, CDR1 SGDLS and CDR2 YYNGEE. V was trimmed by 0 bases and J by 8 bases, leaving 11 bases between them. CDR3 length equals 13 residues. CDR3 sequence reads: CASSVDLEDEAFF. The CDR3, as DNA: TGTGCCAGCAGCGTAGATCTGGAGGACGAAGCTTTCTTT.